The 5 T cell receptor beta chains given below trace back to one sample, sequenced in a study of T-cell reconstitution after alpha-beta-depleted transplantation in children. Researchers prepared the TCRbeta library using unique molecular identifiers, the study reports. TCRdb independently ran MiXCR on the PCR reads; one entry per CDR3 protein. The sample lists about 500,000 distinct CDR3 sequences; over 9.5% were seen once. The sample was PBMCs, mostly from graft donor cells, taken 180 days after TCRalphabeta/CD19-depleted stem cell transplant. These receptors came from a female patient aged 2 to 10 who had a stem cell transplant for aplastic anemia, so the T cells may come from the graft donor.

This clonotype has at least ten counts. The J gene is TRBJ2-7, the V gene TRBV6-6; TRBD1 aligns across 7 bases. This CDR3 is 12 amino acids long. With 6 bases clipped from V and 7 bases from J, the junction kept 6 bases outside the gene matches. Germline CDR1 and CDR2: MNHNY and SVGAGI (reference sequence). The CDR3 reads CASRRTGVEQYF. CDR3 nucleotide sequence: TGTGCCAGCAGACGTACAGGGGTAGAGCAGTACTTC.

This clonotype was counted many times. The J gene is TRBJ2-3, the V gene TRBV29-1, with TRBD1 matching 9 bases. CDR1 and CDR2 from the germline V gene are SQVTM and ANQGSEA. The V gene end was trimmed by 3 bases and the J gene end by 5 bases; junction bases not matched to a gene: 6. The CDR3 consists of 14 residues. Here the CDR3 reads CSVDSTGGGDTQYF. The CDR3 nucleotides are TGCAGCGTTGACTCGACAGGGGGAGGAGATACGCAGTATTTT.

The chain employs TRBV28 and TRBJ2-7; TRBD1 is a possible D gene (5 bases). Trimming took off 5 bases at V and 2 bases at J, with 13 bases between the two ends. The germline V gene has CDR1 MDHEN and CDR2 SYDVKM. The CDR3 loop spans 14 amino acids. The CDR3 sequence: CASSATTVPYEQYF. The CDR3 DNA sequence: TGTGCCAGCAGTGCAACGACAGTCCCCTACGAGCAGTACTTC.

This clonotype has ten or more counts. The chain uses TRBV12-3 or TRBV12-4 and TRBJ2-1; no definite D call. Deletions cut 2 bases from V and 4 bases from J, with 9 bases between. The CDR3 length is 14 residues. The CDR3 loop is CASSLSDSYNEQFF. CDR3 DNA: TGTGCCAGCAGTTTATCGGATTCTTACAATGAGCAGTTCTTC.

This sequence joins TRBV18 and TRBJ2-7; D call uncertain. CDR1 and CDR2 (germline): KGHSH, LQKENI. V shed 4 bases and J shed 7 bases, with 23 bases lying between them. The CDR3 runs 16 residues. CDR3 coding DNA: TGTGCCAGCTCACTACACGTTACATTGGCTCCTACGGAGCAGTACGTC. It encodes CASSLHVTLAPTEQYV.